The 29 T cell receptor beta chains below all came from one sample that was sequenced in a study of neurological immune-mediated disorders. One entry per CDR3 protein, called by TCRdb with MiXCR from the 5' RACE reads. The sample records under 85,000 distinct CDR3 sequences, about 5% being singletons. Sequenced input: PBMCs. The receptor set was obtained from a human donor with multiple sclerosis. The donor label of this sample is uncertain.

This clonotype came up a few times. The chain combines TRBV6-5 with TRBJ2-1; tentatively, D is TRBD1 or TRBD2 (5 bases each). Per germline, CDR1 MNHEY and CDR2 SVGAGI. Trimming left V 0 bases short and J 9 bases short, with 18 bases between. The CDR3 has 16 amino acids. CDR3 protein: CASSYSPGPNGGEQFF. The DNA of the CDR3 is TGTGCCAGCAGTTACTCCCCGGGACCGAATGGGGGTGAGCAGTTCTTC.

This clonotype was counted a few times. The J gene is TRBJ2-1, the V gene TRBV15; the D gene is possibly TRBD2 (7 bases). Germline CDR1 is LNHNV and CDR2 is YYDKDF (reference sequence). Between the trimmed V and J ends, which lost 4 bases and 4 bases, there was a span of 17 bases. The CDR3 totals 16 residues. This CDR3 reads CATSINRGATYNEQFF. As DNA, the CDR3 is TGTGCCACCAGCATAAATCGGGGGGCCACTTACAATGAGCAGTTCTTC. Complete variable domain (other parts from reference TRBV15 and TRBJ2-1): DAMVIQNPRYQVTQFGKPVTLSCSQTLNHNVMYWYQQKSSQAPKLLFHYYDKDFNNEADTPDNFQSRRPNTSFCFLDIRSPGLGDTAMYLCATSINRGATYNEQFFGPGTRLTVL.

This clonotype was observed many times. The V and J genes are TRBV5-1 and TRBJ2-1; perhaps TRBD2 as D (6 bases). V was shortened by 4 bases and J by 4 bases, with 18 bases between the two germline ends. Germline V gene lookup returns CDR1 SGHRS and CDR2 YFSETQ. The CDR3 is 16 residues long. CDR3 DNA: TGCGCCAGCAGCGCGAGCCCTACGGGAGCATACAATGAGCAGTTCTTC. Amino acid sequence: CASSASPTGAYNEQFF.

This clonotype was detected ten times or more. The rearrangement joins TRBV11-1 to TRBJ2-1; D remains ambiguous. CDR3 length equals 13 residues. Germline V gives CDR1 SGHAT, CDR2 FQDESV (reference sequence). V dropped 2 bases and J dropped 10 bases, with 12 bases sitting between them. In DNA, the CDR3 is TGTGCCAGCAGCTTAAGGGCTGGTTGGGAGCAGTTCTTC. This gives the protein CASSLRAGWEQFF.

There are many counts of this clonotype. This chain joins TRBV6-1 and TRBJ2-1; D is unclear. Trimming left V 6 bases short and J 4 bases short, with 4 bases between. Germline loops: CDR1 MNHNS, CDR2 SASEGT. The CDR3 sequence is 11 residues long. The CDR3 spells CASRQYNEQFF. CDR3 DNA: TGTGCCAGCAGACAGTACAATGAGCAGTTCTTC.

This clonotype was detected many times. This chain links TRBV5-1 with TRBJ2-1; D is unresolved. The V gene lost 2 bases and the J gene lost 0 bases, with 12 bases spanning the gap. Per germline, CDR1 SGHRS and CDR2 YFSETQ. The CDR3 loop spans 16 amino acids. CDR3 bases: TGCGCCAGCAGCTTAGGTCAGTCGAGCTCCTACAATGAGCAGTTCTTC. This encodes CASSLGQSSSYNEQFF.

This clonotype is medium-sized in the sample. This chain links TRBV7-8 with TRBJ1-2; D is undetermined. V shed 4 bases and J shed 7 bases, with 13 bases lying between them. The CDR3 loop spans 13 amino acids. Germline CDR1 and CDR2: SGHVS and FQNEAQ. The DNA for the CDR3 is TGTGCCAGCAGCTCCTACACTGGACGTGGCTACACCTTC. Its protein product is CASSSYTGRGYTF.

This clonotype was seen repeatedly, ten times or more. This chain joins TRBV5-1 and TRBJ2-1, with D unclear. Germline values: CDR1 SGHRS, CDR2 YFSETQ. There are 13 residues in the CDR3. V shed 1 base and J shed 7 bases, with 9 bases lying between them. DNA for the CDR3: TGCGCCAGCAGCTTGAGCTCTTGGAATGAGCAGTTCTTC. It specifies CASSLSSWNEQFF.

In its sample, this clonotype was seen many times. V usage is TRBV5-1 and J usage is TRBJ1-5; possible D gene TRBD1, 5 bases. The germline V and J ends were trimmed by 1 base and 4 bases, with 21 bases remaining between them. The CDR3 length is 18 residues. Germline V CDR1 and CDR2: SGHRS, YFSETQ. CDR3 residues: CASSLNQRGVGSNQPQHF. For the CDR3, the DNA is TGCGCCAGCAGCTTGAACCAAAGGGGCGTGGGTAGTAATCAGCCCCAGCATTTT.

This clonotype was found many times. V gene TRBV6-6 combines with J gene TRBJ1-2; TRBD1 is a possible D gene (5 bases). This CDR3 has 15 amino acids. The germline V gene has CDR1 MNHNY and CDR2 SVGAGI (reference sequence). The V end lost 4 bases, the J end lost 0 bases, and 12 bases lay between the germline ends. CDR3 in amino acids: CASSFREGANYGYTF. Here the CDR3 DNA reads TGTGCCAGCAGTTTCAGGGAAGGGGCTAACTATGGCTACACCTTC.

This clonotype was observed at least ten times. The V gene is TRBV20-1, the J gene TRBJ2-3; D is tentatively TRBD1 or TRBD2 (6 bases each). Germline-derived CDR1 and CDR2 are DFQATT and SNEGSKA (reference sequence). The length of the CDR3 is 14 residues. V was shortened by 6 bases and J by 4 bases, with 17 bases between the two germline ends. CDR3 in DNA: TGCAGTGCCTCGGGGGCATCTCTCGCAGATACGCAGTATTTT. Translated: CSASGASLADTQYF.

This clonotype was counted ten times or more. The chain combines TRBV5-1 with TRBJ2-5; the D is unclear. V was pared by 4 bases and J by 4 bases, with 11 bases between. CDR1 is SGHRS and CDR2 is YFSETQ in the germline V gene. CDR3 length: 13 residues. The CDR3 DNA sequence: TGCGCCAGCAGCAACGGTGGGTTAGAGACCCAGTACTTC. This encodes CASSNGGLETQYF.

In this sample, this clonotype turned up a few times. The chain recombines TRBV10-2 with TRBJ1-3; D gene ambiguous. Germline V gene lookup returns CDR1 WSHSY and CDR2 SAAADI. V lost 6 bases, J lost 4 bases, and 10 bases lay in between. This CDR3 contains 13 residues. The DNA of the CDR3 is TGCGCCAGCAGGGCAGCCTCGGGAAACACCATATATTTT. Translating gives CASRAASGNTIYF.

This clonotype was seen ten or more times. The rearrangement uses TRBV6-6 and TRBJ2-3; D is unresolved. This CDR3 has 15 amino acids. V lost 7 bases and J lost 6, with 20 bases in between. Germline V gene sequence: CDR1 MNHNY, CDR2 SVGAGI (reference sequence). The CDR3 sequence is CASKDGSLRVDTQYF. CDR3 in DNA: TGTGCCAGCAAGGATGGTAGTCTAAGAGTGGATACGCAGTATTTT.

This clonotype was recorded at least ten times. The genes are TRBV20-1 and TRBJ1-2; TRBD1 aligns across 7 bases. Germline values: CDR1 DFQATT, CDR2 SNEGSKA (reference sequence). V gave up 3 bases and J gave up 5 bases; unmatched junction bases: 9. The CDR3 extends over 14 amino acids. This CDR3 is CSASGARDSYGYTF. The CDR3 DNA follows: TGCAGTGCTAGTGGGGCTAGGGACAGTTATGGCTACACCTTC.

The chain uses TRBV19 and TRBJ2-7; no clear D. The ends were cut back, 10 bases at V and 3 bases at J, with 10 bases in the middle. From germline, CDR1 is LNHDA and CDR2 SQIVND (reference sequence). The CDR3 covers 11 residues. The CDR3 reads CATLWGYEQYF. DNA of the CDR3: TGTGCCACCCTGTGGGGCTACGAGCAGTACTTC.

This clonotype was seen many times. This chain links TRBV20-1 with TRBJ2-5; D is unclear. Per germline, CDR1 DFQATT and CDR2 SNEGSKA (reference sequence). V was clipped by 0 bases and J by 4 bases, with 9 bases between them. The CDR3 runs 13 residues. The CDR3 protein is CSARDARGETQYF. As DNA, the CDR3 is TGCAGTGCTAGAGATGCTCGAGGAGAGACCCAGTACTTC.

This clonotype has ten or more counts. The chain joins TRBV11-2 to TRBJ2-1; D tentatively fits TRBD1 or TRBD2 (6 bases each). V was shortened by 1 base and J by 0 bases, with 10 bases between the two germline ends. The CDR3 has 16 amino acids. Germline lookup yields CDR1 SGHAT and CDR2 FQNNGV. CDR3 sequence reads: CASSLGGAPSYNEQFF. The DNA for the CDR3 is TGTGCCAGCAGCTTAGGGGGGGCACCCTCCTACAATGAGCAGTTCTTC.

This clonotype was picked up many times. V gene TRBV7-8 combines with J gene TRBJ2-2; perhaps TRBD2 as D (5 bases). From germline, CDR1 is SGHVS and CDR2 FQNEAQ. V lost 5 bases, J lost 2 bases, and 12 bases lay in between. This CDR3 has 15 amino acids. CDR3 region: CASSERAFNTGELFF. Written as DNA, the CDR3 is TGTGCCAGCAGCGAGAGGGCCTTCAACACCGGGGAGCTGTTTTTT. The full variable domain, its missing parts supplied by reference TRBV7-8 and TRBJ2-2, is GAGVSQSPRYKVAKRGQDVALRCDPISGHVSLFWYQQALGQGPEFLTYFQNEAQLDKSGLPSDRFFAERPEGSVSTLKIQRTQQEDSAVYLCASSERAFNTGELFFGEGSRLTVL.

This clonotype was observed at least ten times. CDR3 sequence: CASSQGVRRSPLHF. The CDR3 DNA sequence: TGTGCCAGCAGCCAAGGGGTCCGGCGTTCACCCCTCCACTTT. The chain recombines TRBV3-1 with TRBJ1-6, with D unresolved. The CDR3 is 14 residues long. The V gene's germline CDR1 is LGHDT and CDR2 YNNKEL (reference sequence). V gave up 1 base and J gave up 9 bases, with 10 bases separating them. Complete variable domain (other parts from reference TRBV3-1 and TRBJ1-6): DTAVSQTPKYLVTQMGNDKSIKCEQNLGHDTMYWYKQDSKKFLKIMFSYNNKELIINETVPNRFSPKSPDKAHLNLHINSLELGDSAVYFCASSQGVRRSPLHFGNGTRLTVT.

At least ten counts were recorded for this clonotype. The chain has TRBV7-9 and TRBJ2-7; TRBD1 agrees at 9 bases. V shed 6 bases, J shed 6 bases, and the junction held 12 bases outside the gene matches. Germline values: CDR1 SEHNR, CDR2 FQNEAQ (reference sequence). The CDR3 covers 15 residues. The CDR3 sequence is CASSFTGQGSSEQYF. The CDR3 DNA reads TGTGCCAGCAGTTTTACGGGACAGGGATCATCCGAGCAGTACTTC.

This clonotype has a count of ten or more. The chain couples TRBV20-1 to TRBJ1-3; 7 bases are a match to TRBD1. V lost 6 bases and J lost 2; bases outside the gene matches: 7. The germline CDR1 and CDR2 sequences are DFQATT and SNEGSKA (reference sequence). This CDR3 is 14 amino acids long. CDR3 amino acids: CSAVDRAAGNTIYF. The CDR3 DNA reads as TGCAGTGCCGTAGACAGGGCCGCTGGAAACACCATATATTTT.

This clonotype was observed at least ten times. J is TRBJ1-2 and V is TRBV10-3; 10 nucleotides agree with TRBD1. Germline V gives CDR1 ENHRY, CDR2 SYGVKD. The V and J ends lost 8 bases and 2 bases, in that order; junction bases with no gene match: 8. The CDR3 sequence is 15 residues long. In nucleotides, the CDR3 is TGTGCCATCCTCTCGGGACAGGGGACAAACTATGGCTACACCTTC. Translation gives CAILSGQGTNYGYTF.

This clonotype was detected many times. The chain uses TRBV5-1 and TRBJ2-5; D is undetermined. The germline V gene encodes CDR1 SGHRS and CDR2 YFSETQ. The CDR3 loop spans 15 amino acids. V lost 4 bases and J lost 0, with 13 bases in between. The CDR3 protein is CASSGLAWYQETQYF. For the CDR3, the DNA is TGCGCCAGCAGCGGCTTGGCCTGGTACCAAGAGACCCAGTACTTC.

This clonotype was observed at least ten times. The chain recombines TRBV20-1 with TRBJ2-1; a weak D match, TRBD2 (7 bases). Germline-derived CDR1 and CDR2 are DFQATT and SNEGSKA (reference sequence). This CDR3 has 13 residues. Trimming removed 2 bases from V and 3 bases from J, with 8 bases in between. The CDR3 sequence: CSARRGGYNEQFF. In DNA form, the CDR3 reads TGCAGTGCTAGAAGGGGGGGCTACAATGAGCAGTTCTTC.

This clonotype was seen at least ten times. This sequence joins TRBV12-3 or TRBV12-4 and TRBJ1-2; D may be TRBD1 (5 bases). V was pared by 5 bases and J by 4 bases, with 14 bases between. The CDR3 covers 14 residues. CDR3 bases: TGTGCCAGCAGTCTACGGTCCGGGGGCTATGGCTACACCTTC. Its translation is CASSLRSGGYGYTF.

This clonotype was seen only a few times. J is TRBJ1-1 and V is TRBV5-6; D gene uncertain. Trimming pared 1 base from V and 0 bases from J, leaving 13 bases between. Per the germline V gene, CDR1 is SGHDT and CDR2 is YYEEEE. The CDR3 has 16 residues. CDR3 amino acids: CASSLRRMVMNTEAFF. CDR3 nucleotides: TGTGCCAGCAGCTTGAGGCGGATGGTAATGAACACTGAAGCTTTCTTT. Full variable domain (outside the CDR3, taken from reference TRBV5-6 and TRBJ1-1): DAGVTQSPTHLIKTRGQQVTLRCSPKSGHDTVSWYQQALGQGPQFIFQYYEEEERQRGNFPDRFSGHQFPNYSSELNVNALLLGDSALYLCASSLRRMVMNTEAFFGQGTRLTVV.

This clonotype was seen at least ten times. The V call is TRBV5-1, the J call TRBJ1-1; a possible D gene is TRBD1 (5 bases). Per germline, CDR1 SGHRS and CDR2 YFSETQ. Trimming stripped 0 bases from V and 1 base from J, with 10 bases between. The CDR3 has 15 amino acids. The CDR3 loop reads CASSLGQLSNTEAFF. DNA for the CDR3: TGCGCCAGCAGCTTGGGACAGCTTTCGAACACTGAAGCTTTCTTT.

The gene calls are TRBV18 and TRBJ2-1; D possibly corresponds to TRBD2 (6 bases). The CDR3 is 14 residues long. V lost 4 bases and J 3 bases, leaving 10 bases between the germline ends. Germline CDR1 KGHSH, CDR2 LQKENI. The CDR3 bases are TGTGCCAGCTCACTGGGACTTGACTACAATGAGCAGTTCTTC. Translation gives CASSLGLDYNEQFF.